The T cell receptor (beta chain) under discussion was sequenced for a study of T cell responses to AZD1222 COVID-19 vaccine. CDR3 length: 17 residues. Remarks on this clone: Its target is unknown.

Sequenced by immunoSEQ multiplex PCR; TCRdb stores in-frame clones only, minus some. The sample holds 100,000 to 150,000 clones; about nine tenths are singletons and the top ten take 1.2%. Study-wide results and caveats: Regions 160-218 and 743-854 dominated among vaccine-associated CD4 TCRs spanning spike. Donors skewed white British and female; clonal diversity was possibly underestimated. There were repertoire samples only from the period after the peak T cell response. Baseline seropositivity occurred in only 5 to 7 AZD1222 recipients.

V is TRBV21-1 and J is TRBJ2-7; TRBD1 is taken as the D call from the table, unchecked against the DNA. TRBV21-1 represents a pseudogene. The sample here was peripheral blood, taken on day 0 of AZD1222 vaccination. The clonotype originates from an adult in good health. The CDR3 sequence is CASSPLPGGKNTYEQYF. The CDR3 bases are TGTGCCAGCAGCCCCTTGCCAGGGGGCAAGAATACCTACGAGCAGTACTTC.